Listed below are T cell receptor beta chains from one sample, sequenced in a study of blood T cell repertoires in COVID-19. Profiled with immunoSEQ multiplex PCR; TCRdb holds only in-frame clones, not every one. The sample shows 140,000 or so clones, 80% to 90% of them seen only once. Sequencing was done on a sample of peripheral blood. The receptors were gathered from a woman in her fifties or sixties with acute or convalescent COVID-19. CDR3s include the opening cysteine and the closing phenylalanine or tryptophan. The D gene is left open where the match is weak. Size values are once, few and many counts, or a class for expanded clones, and some rows have none.

D	J	size	V	DNA	CDR3
NA	TRBJ1-5	NA	TRBV11-3	TGTGCCAGCAGCTTAAAAGCAGGCGGGAGCGGGCCCCAGCATTTT	CASSLKAGGSGPQHF
TRBD2	TRBJ2-3	NA	TRBV4-2	TGTGCCAGCAGCCAGGGACTAGCCCGCTCAGATACGCAGTATTTT	CASSQGLARSDTQYF
NA	TRBJ1-5	once	TRBV10-2	TGCGCCAGCAGTGACACGGCAGGAAATCAGCCCCAGCATTTT	CASSDTAGNQPQHF
TRBD2	TRBJ2-1	NA	TRBV19	TGTGCCAGTAGTACCCGGACTAGCGATGAGCAGTTCTTC	CASSTRTSDEQFF
NA	TRBJ2-6	NA	TRBV25-1	TGTGCCAGCAGTGGACAGGTCTCTGGGGCCAACGTCCTGACTTTC	CASSGQVSGANVLTF
TRBD1	TRBJ2-7	once	TRBV7-2	TGTGCCAGCAGCTTACAGGGGGCCGGCGAGCAGTACTTC	CASSLQGAGEQYF
NA	TRBJ2-2	NA	TRBV24-1	TGTGCCACCAGTACGGGCGCAGGGTACACCGGGGAGCTGTTTTTT	CATSTGAGYTGELFF
NA	TRBJ2-1	once	TRBV10-2	TGCGCCAGCAGTGAGTCGACGGAGCGGATAAACAATGAGCAGTTCTTC	CASSESTERINNEQFF
TRBD1	TRBJ1-3	NA	TRBV6-5	TGTGCCAGCAGTTCTCCGGGACAGGGCGAAAACACCATATATTTT	CASSSPGQGENTIYF
TRBD2	TRBJ2-5	NA	TRBV11-3	TGTGCCAGCAGCTTAGGGACTAGCGCGTCGGAGACCCAGTACTTC	CASSLGTSASETQYF
TRBD1	TRBJ1-2	NA	TRBV12-3/TRBV12-4	TGTGCCAGCAGCTTAAGACAGGGAGACGGCTACACCTTC	CASSLRQGDGYTF
TRBD1	TRBJ1-5	NA	TRBV6-4	TGTGCCAGCAGTCCCGACAGGGGGCGCGGGCAGCCCCAGCATTTT	CASSPDRGRGQPQHF
NA	TRBJ2-2	NA	TRBV7-3	TGTGCCAGCAGCTCAAGAGGGTTAAGCGGCACCGGGGAGCTGTTTTTT	CASSSRGLSGTGELFF
TRBD1	TRBJ1-3	NA	TRBV30	TGTGCCTGGAAAGAATTGGGACAGAGCACTGGAAACACCATATATTTT	CAWKELGQSTGNTIYF
TRBD1	TRBJ2-7	NA	TRBV27	TGTGCCAGCAGTTTCTCCGGGACAGGGATCTCCGAGCAGTACTTC	CASSFSGTGISEQYF
TRBD1	TRBJ1-2	few	TRBV2	TGTGCCAGCAGTGGAGAGACGAGGACAGGCTTAGCTAACTATGGCTACACCTTC	CASSGETRTGLANYGYTF
NA	TRBJ2-1	NA	TRBV28	TGTGCCAGCAGTTTCACAGTATCCTACAATGAGCAGTTCTTC	CASSFTVSYNEQFF
NA	TRBJ1-2	NA	TRBV9	TGTGCCAGCAGCGTAGGGGAAGAAAGGGGACTATATGGCTACACCTTC	CASSVGEERGLYGYTF
TRBD1	TRBJ1-4	NA	TRBV27	TGTGCCAGCAGCGCTACCAGGGGGACGTATGAAAAACTGTTTTTT	CASSATRGTYEKLFF
NA	TRBJ2-7	NA	TRBV6-2/TRBV6-3	TGTGCCAGCAGTTACCACGGTAACTCCTACGAGCAGTACTTC	CASSYHGNSYEQYF
TRBD1	TRBJ1-1	once	TRBV10-2	TGCGCCAGCAGCCTACAGGGGATGAACACTGAAGCTTTCTTT	CASSLQGMNTEAFF
NA	TRBJ2-6	NA	TRBV28	TGTGCCAGCAGTTTATGGTCGGTCTCTGGGGCCAACGTCCTGACTTTC	CASSLWSVSGANVLTF
NA	TRBJ2-7	NA	TRBV13	TGTGCCAGCAGCTTAATGGTTGGCAGGGGAACCTACGAGCAGTACTTC	CASSLMVGRGTYEQYF
NA	TRBJ1-5	NA	TRBV19	TGTGCCAGTAGTTCCAATAGCAATCAGCCCCAGCATTTT	CASSSNSNQPQHF
NA	TRBJ2-7	NA	TRBV19	TGTGCCAGTAGTATCTCGGCAGGCTCCTACGAGCAGTACTTC	CASSISAGSYEQYF
NA	TRBJ2-1	few	TRBV24-1	TGTGCCACCAGTGATTTGCCTTATAGGGGTTCCTACAATGAGCAGTTCTTC	CATSDLPYRGSYNEQFF
TRBD1	TRBJ1-6	few	TRBV5-1	TGCGCCAGCAGCCCGGGACAGACCAGTATGACGTCTAATTCACCCCTCCACTTT	CASSPGQTSMTSNSPLHF
NA	TRBJ1-4	NA	TRBV19	TGTGCCAGTAGTATTGGGCCAACTAATGAAAAACTGTTTTTT	CASSIGPTNEKLFF
NA	TRBJ1-2	once	TRBV27	TGTGCCAGCAGTTCCGGGTTGGGCTACACCTTC	CASSSGLGYTF
NA	TRBJ2-1	once	TRBV19	TGTGCCTCCGGTGAGCCGGGGATCTCCTACAATGAGCAGTTCTTC	CASGEPGISYNEQFF
TRBD1	TRBJ1-2	NA	TRBV6-5	TGTGCCAGCAGTACAGGGGGAGGCTACACCTTC	CASSTGGGYTF
NA	TRBJ1-5	NA	TRBV29-1	TGCAGCGTTGCCCCCTTAGGGGATAGCAATCAGCCCCAGCATTTT	CSVAPLGDSNQPQHF
NA	TRBJ1-4	NA	TRBV6-6	TGTGCCAGCAGTTACGGCCGCGAAAAACTGTTTTTT	CASSYGREKLFF
TRBD1	TRBJ2-5	few	TRBV6-5	TGTGCCAGCAGTACCTGGACAGGTGGGGAGACCCAGTACTTC	CASSTWTGGETQYF
TRBD2	TRBJ2-4	NA	TRBV2	TGTGCCAGCAGTGTGGAGGGTGGGGGAGGGCCGAGGGACATTCAGTACTTC	CASSVEGGGGPRDIQYF